These 16 T cell receptor beta chains were all obtained from the same sample, sequenced in a study of human T cells and chemical hapten exposure. TCRdb analysed the RACE reads with MiXCR anew, one entry per CDR3 protein. Of some 70,000 distinct CDR3 sequences in the sample, about a tenth were seen once. Time point denoted: pre-sensitization, week 0. Specified treatment: therapeutic diphenylcyclopropenone sensitization with weekly scalp DPC. This sample comprised whole blood, obtained in connection with sensitization to the hapten diphenylcyclopropenone (DPC). The receptors were sampled from a woman in her forties or fifties with alopecia areata. Some clones in this sample may be carry-over from other donors' samples.

The genes are TRBV18 and TRBJ2-7; 9 nucleotides line up with TRBD1. J lost 4 bases, V lost 4 bases, and 8 bases had no gene match. CDR3 size: 15 residues. The germline gives CDR1 KGHSH, CDR2 LQKENI. The CDR3 nucleotides read TGTGCCAGCTCACTCTCCGGGACAGGGAGGTACGAGCAGTACTTC. This gives the protein CASSLSGTGRYEQYF. The full variable domain, with the rest looked up from reference TRBV18 and TRBJ2-7, is NAGVMQNPRHLVRRRGQEARLRCSPMKGHSHVYWYRQLPEEGLKFMVYLQKENIIDESGMPKERFSAEFPKEGPSILRIQQVVRGDSAAYFCASSLSGTGRYEQYFGPGTRLTVT.

This clonotype was observed a handful of times. The chain employs TRBV7-9 and TRBJ1-5, with unresolved D. The CDR3 totals 14 residues. Germline V lookup: CDR1 SEHNR, CDR2 FQNEAQ (reference sequence). Trimming took off 4 bases at V and 4 bases at J, with 11 bases between the two ends. In DNA, the CDR3 is TGTGCCAGCAGCTCGGCAGGTCGGAATCAGCCCCAGCATTTT. Its translation is CASSSAGRNQPQHF.

This clonotype was seen many times. The chain uses TRBV5-4 and TRBJ2-3; 8 nucleotides line up with TRBD2. V trimming: 4 bases; J trimming: 2 bases; junction bases outside the gene matches: 9. The germline V gene has CDR1 SGHNT and CDR2 YYREEE (reference sequence). The CDR3 covers 16 residues. In nucleotides, the CDR3 is TGTGCCAGCAGCGACTTACTAGCGGCAAACACAGATACGCAGTATTTT. This sequence encodes CASSDLLAANTDTQYF. Together with reference TRBV5-4 and TRBJ2-3, the CDR3 gives the full variable domain: ETGVTQSPTHLIKTRGQQVTLRCSSQSGHNTVSWYQQALGQGPQFIFQYYREEENGRGNFPPRFSGLQFPNYSSELNVNALELDDSALYLCASSDLLAANTDTQYFGPGTRLTVL.

The rearrangement joins TRBV20-1 to TRBJ1-5; 7 bases are a match to TRBD1. After removal of 5 bases from V and 3 bases from J, the junction contained 13 bases not matched to a gene. The CDR3 runs 16 residues. Per germline, CDR1 DFQATT and CDR2 SNEGSKA (reference sequence). This CDR3 reads CSAPYPGQKYNQPQHF. In DNA, the CDR3 is TGCAGTGCTCCCTACCCGGGACAGAAATACAATCAGCCCCAGCATTTT.

In its sample, this clonotype was seen many times. DNA for the CDR3: TGTGCCAGCAGCCAAAGAGGGGGCGCACAGACCCAGTACTTC. Amino acids: CASSQRGGAQTQYF. The genes are TRBV3-1 and TRBJ2-5; TRBD1 agrees at 7 bases. After removal of 2 bases from V and 6 bases from J, the junction contained 6 bases not matched to a gene. Germline V gene lookup returns CDR1 LGHDT and CDR2 YNNKEL (reference sequence). The CDR3 totals 14 residues.

The chain is built from TRBV18 and TRBJ1-1, with unresolved D. The V and J ends lost 2 bases and 4 bases respectively, with 14 bases between them. The CDR3 is 15 residues long. The germline CDR1 and CDR2 sequences are KGHSH and LQKENI. The CDR3 loop reads CASSPMAVPGTEAFF. CDR3 nucleotide sequence: TGTGCCAGCTCACCAATGGCAGTACCCGGCACTGAAGCTTTCTTT.

The chain couples TRBV29-1 to TRBJ2-3; the D gene is possibly TRBD1 (6 bases). Germline lookup yields CDR1 SQVTM and CDR2 ANQGSEA. This CDR3 spans 13 amino acids. V was pared by 1 base and J by 9 bases, with 14 bases between. CDR3 sequence: CSVEGDIVWTQYF. The CDR3 nucleotides are TGCAGCGTTGAAGGGGACATTGTGTGGACGCAGTATTTT.

This clonotype has only a few counts. This chain links TRBV7-2 with TRBJ1-3; 9 positions match TRBD1. This CDR3 contains 16 residues. V lost 3 bases and J lost 0; bases outside the gene matches: 3. Looked up from germline, CDR1 is SGHTA and CDR2 is FQGNSA. As DNA, the CDR3 is TGTGCCAGCAGCTTGAAGACAGGGGGCTCTGGAAACACCATATATTTT. Residues: CASSLKTGGSGNTIYF.

There are many counts of this clonotype. The chain joins TRBV28 to TRBJ1-1; D perhaps matches TRBD1 (6 bases). This CDR3 spans 13 amino acids. Trimming stripped 6 bases from V and 11 bases from J, with 19 bases between. Germline-derived CDR1 and CDR2 are MDHEN and SYDVKM. The CDR3, as DNA: TGTGCCAGCAGAGGACAGCAACCCCAAGGGGCTTTCTTT. Translating gives CASRGQQPQGAFF.

There are a few counts of this clonotype. The chain joins TRBV27 to TRBJ2-7; 14 positions agree with TRBD2. V was clipped by 5 bases and J by 7 bases; unmatched bases: 7. The CDR3 runs to 15 residues. Germline loops: CDR1 MNHEY, CDR2 SMNVEV (reference sequence). The CDR3 sequence: CASSHGTSGRGEQYF. The CDR3, as DNA: TGTGCCAGCAGTCACGGGACTAGCGGGAGAGGGGAGCAGTACTTC.

This clonotype was recorded many times. The chain is built from TRBV7-8 and TRBJ1-6, with 7 bases lining up with TRBD1. V lost 1 base, J lost 7 bases, and 7 bases stayed unmatched. The CDR3 is 16 amino acids. Germline values: CDR1 SGHVS, CDR2 FQNEAQ. The CDR3 DNA follows: TGTGCCAGCAGCTTAGGAATGACAGGGCGCAATTCACCCCTCCACTTT. It codes for CASSLGMTGRNSPLHF.

The V gene is TRBV7-8, the J gene TRBJ1-1; 7 bases agree with TRBD1. Germline CDR1 is SGHVS and CDR2 is FQNEAQ. V was pared by 4 bases and J by 0 bases, with 5 bases of the junction left unmatched. This CDR3 is 15 amino acids long. CDR3 region: CASSSEGAMNTEAFF. In nucleotides, the CDR3 is TGTGCCAGCAGCTCAGAGGGGGCGATGAACACTGAAGCTTTCTTT.

This clonotype was counted a few times. The V call is TRBV28, the J call TRBJ2-7, with TRBD1 identical over 7 bases. The V gene's germline CDR1 is MDHEN and CDR2 SYDVKM. Trimming took 6 bases from V and 1 from J; bases not matched to a gene: 15. There are 17 residues in the CDR3. CDR3 residues: CASSPPYGQDYSYEQYF. The CDR3 bases are TGTGCCAGCAGCCCCCCCTATGGACAGGATTATTCCTACGAGCAGTACTTC.

This clonotype was picked up many times. The chain joins TRBV6-1 to TRBJ2-1; 12 bases align to TRBD2. This CDR3 is 16 amino acids long. From germline, CDR1 is MNHNS and CDR2 SASEGT. V lost 8 bases to trimming and J lost 2 bases; unmatched junction nucleotides: 7. CDR3 residues: CASRLAGGATYNEQFF. CDR3 coding DNA: TGTGCCAGCCGTCTAGCGGGAGGGGCGACCTACAATGAGCAGTTCTTC.

This clonotype was recorded a few times. V usage is TRBV12-3 or TRBV12-4 and J usage is TRBJ1-3; 7 bases match TRBD1. CDR3 length: 15 residues. V lost 3 bases to trimming and J lost 2 bases; unmatched junction nucleotides: 4. Here the CDR3 reads CASSFFGTAGNTIYF. DNA of the CDR3: TGTGCCAGCAGTTTTTTCGGGACAGCTGGAAACACCATATATTTT.

This chain joins TRBV4-3 and TRBJ2-5, with 7 bases fitting TRBD1. Germline assignment: CDR1 LGHNA and CDR2 YSLEER. V lost 0 bases to trimming and J lost 4 bases; unmatched junction nucleotides: 8. The length of the CDR3 is 16 residues. CDR3 region: CASSQDRGGLRETQYF. CDR3 DNA sequence: TGCGCCAGCAGCCAAGACCGAGGGGGCTTGAGAGAGACCCAGTACTTC.